Below, 24 T cell receptor beta chains from the same sample are listed, as sequenced in a study of T-cell reconstitution after alpha-beta-depleted transplantation in children. Unique molecular identifiers featured in how the TCRbeta library was prepared. TCRdb called the PCR reads again in MiXCR, with one record for every CDR3 protein. The sample includes 500,000 to 600,000 distinct CDR3 sequences, about 18% of them seen just once. Source: PBMCs from the stem cell graft donor, taken from the stem cell graft. Receptors originate from a human donor who donated a stem cell graft to a child with acute lymphoblastic leukemia.

This clonotype was observed at least ten times. The gene calls are TRBV3-1 and TRBJ1-5; 10 positions agree with TRBD1. V lost 6 bases to trimming and J lost 5 bases; unmatched junction nucleotides: 4. This CDR3 is 14 amino acids long. CDR1 and CDR2 from the germline V gene are LGHDT and YNNKEL (reference sequence). CDR3 residues: CASSPGQGYQPQHF. As DNA, the CDR3 is TGTGCCAGCAGTCCGGGACAGGGGTATCAGCCCCAGCATTTT.

This clonotype has only a few counts. The chain employs TRBV5-1 and TRBJ2-7, with 7 bases aligning to TRBD2. Trimming cost V 0 bases and J 5 bases; bases outside gene matches: 8. The CDR3 has 15 residues. Germline lookup yields CDR1 SGHRS and CDR2 YFSETQ. CDR3 in amino acids: CASSLGTRASNEQYF. As DNA, the CDR3 is TGCGCCAGCAGCTTGGGGACTAGGGCTTCCAACGAGCAGTACTTC.

The chain combines TRBV18 with TRBJ1-2; D uncertain. Trimming pared 3 bases from V and 5 bases from J, leaving 22 bases between. Germline CDR1 is KGHSH and CDR2 is LQKENI. The CDR3 is 17 amino acids. As DNA, the CDR3 is TGTGCCAGCTCACCGTCGATCGACTCATCCCTAAATTATGGCTACACCTTC. Residues: CASSPSIDSSLNYGYTF.

The table lists this clonotype with a few counts. The V gene is TRBV29-1, the J gene TRBJ2-6, with 9 bases identical to TRBD1. Germline CDR1 reads SQVTM; CDR2 reads ANQGSEA. The CDR3 spans 14 residues. Unmatched junction bases numbered 3, after V lost 6 bases and J lost 3 bases. Here the CDR3 DNA reads TGCAGCGTGGGACAGGGTAGTGGGGCCAACGTCCTGACTTTC. Residues: CSVGQGSGANVLTF.

This clonotype showed up just a few times. The rearrangement joins TRBV5-1 to TRBJ2-1; TRBD1 agrees at 8 bases. Germline CDR1 SGHRS, CDR2 YFSETQ. The ends lost 0 bases at V and 5 bases at J; junction bases unmatched: 4. CDR3 length: 15 amino acids. Written as DNA, the CDR3 is TGCGCCAGCAGCTTGGGGCAGGGGGCCCACAATGAGCAGTTCTTC. Its translation: CASSLGQGAHNEQFF.

The rearrangement joins TRBV5-1 to TRBJ1-3; TRBD1 agrees at 9 bases. Trimming cost V 4 bases and J 4 bases; bases outside gene matches: 6. Germline V gene data show CDR1 as SGHRS and CDR2 as YFSETQ. The CDR3 loop spans 15 amino acids. The CDR3 here is CASSRTGDGGNTIYF. Here the CDR3 DNA reads TGCGCCAGCAGCCGGACAGGGGATGGCGGAAACACCATATATTTT.

This clonotype occurred many times. This chain uses TRBV5-1 with TRBJ1-3; D is unclear. Trimming removed 0 bases from V and 0 bases from J, with 7 bases in between. The CDR3 totals 15 residues. Germline V gives CDR1 SGHRS, CDR2 YFSETQ. The CDR3 DNA reads as TGCGCCAGCAGCTTGGGGGATCTCTCTGGAAACACCATATATTTT. Translated: CASSLGDLSGNTIYF.

The chain combines TRBV14 with TRBJ2-7; D ambiguous. Per the germline V gene, CDR1 is SGHDN and CDR2 is FVKESK. The CDR3 length is 14 residues. V was clipped by 0 bases and J by 5 bases, with 11 bases between them. The CDR3 DNA reads as TGTGCCAGCAGCCAAGATGGAATGAGGAACGAGCAGTACTTC. Its protein is CASSQDGMRNEQYF.

The rearrangement uses TRBV12-3 or TRBV12-4 and TRBJ2-7, with 10 positions matching TRBD2. CDR3 length: 17 residues. J gave up 0 bases and V 6 bases, and 11 bases lay outside the gene matches. The CDR3 bases are TGTGCCAGCAGCGCCGCCTGGGGACTAGCGCCCTCCTACGAGCAGTACTTC. It encodes CASSAAWGLAPSYEQYF.

This chain joins TRBV5-1 and TRBJ2-7; no clear D. This CDR3 has 15 residues. Per germline, CDR1 SGHRS and CDR2 YFSETQ. The V and J ends lost 0 bases and 1 base respectively, with 11 bases between them. CDR3 in DNA: TGCGCCAGCAGCTTGGGGGTGGACCGTTCCTACGAGCAGTACTTC. Encoded protein: CASSLGVDRSYEQYF. The whole variable domain, remainder taken from reference TRBV5-1 and TRBJ2-7, is KAGVTQTPRYLIKTRGQQVTLSCSPISGHRSVSWYQQTPGQGLQFLFEYFSETQRNKGNFPGRFSGRQFSNSRSEMNVSTLELGDSALYLCASSLGVDRSYEQYFGPGTRLTVT.

This chain links TRBV7-9 with TRBJ2-1; TRBD1 agrees at 9 bases. The CDR3 sequence is 14 residues long. Trimming removed 7 bases from V and 8 bases from J; junction bases left unmatched: 9. Germline V lookup: CDR1 SEHNR, CDR2 FQNEAQ (reference sequence). This CDR3 is CASNPGQGVHEQFF. In DNA, the CDR3 is TGTGCCAGCAACCCGGGACAGGGCGTCCATGAGCAGTTCTTC. Full variable domain (outside the CDR3, taken from reference TRBV7-9 and TRBJ2-1): DTGVSQNPRHKITKRGQNVTFRCDPISEHNRLYWYRQTLGQGPEFLTYFQNEAQLEKSRLLSDRFSAERPKGSFSTLEIQRTEQGDSAMYLCASNPGQGVHEQFFGPGTRLTVL.

This clonotype has just a few counts. The CDR3 spells CSAGGTSGNNQETQYF. The CDR3 nucleotides read TGCAGTGCTGGCGGGACTAGCGGAAATAACCAAGAGACCCAGTACTTC. The chain combines TRBV20-1 with TRBJ2-5; 11 positions match TRBD2. This CDR3 has 16 residues. From germline, CDR1 is DFQATT and CDR2 SNEGSKA (reference sequence). V dropped 5 bases and J dropped 0; count of bases not matched to a gene: 8.

The chain uses TRBV5-1 and TRBJ2-1, with D perhaps being TRBD1 or TRBD2 (5 bases each). Germline assignment: CDR1 SGHRS and CDR2 YFSETQ. This CDR3 contains 16 residues. Between the trimmed V and J ends, which lost 4 bases and 0 bases, there was a span of 14 bases. Written as DNA, the CDR3 is TGCGCCAGCAGCGGGGGACGCCAGAGCTCCTACAATGAGCAGTTCTTC. Residues: CASSGGRQSSYNEQFF.

This rearrangement joins TRBV28 to TRBJ1-1; D unclear. Germline CDR1 is MDHEN and CDR2 is SYDVKM. CDR3 length: 15 residues. V gave up 2 bases and J gave up 1 base, with 11 bases separating them. In DNA form, the CDR3 reads TGTGCCAGCAGTTTACTCGTGCACCGGAACACTGAAGCTTTCTTT. Its protein is CASSLLVHRNTEAFF.

The V and J genes are TRBV19 and TRBJ2-7; D is unclear. Trimming removed 1 base at V and 7 bases at J, with 11 bases between. The CDR3 has 13 residues. Germline values: CDR1 LNHDA, CDR2 SQIVND (reference sequence). DNA of the CDR3: TGTGCCAGTAGTATAGGCATAAGGCGTGAGCAGTACTTC. This encodes CASSIGIRREQYF.

The J gene is TRBJ2-3, the V gene TRBV6-1, with 10 positions matching TRBD1. The V gene's germline CDR1 is MNHNS and CDR2 SASEGT. V lost 5 bases to trimming and J lost 4 bases; unmatched junction nucleotides: 9. This CDR3 is 16 amino acids long. As DNA, the CDR3 is TGTGCCAGCAGTAATACCCCAGGACAGGGGGCAGATACGCAGTATTTT. Translated, it gives CASSNTPGQGADTQYF.

This clonotype was seen a few times. The V gene is TRBV5-1, the J gene TRBJ2-5, with 7 bases identical to TRBD1. This CDR3 is 14 amino acids long. Looked up from germline, CDR1 is SGHRS and CDR2 is YFSETQ. Losses at the gene ends were 2 bases for V and 3 bases for J; bases not matched to a gene: 4. CDR3 in amino acids: CASSLKGAKETQYF. As DNA, the CDR3 is TGCGCCAGCAGCTTAAAGGGGGCCAAAGAGACCCAGTACTTC.

The V and J genes are TRBV15 and TRBJ2-3; D is uncertain. Germline assignment: CDR1 LNHNV and CDR2 YYDKDF (reference sequence). With 4 bases removed from V and 1 base from J, the gap between germline ends came to 6 bases. The CDR3 runs to 13 residues. The CDR3 sequence is CATSNHRTDTQYF. For the CDR3, the DNA is TGTGCCACCAGCAACCATCGCACAGATACGCAGTATTTT.

The chain combines TRBV12-3 or TRBV12-4 with TRBJ2-5, with TRBD2 matching 10 bases. The CDR3 runs 16 residues. After removal of 6 bases from V and 2 bases from J, the junction contained 9 bases not matched to a gene. CDR3 sequence (DNA): TGTGCCAGCAGCCCCTGGACTAGCGGCTTTCAAGAGACCCAGTACTTC. Amino acid sequence: CASSPWTSGFQETQYF.

V and J are TRBV7-3 and TRBJ2-7, with D perhaps being TRBD1 or TRBD2 (5 bases each). V was shortened by 6 bases and J by 0 bases, with 15 bases between the two germline ends. CDR1 SGHTA and CDR2 FQGTGA come from the germline V gene. This CDR3 contains 15 residues. The CDR3 region has the DNA TGTGCCAGCAGTTGGGGACCCCCCGGCTCCTACGAGCAGTACTTC. This codes for CASSWGPPGSYEQYF.

This clonotype occurred a few times. The chain couples TRBV5-6 to TRBJ2-1; 7 nucleotides agree with TRBD2. Germline CDR1 reads SGHDT; CDR2 reads YYEEEE. V dropped 3 bases and J dropped 5; count of bases not matched to a gene: 8. This CDR3 is 15 amino acids long. The CDR3 here is CASSSAGVGDNEQFF. CDR3 bases: TGTGCCAGCAGCTCGGCGGGAGTGGGCGACAATGAGCAGTTCTTC. Filled out from reference TRBV5-6 and TRBJ2-1, the complete variable domain reads DAGVTQSPTHLIKTRGQQVTLRCSPKSGHDTVSWYQQALGQGPQFIFQYYEEEERQRGNFPDRFSGHQFPNYSSELNVNALLLGDSALYLCASSSAGVGDNEQFFGPGTRLTVL.

This clonotype was counted only a few times. This chain links TRBV19 with TRBJ1-5, with D unclear. V dropped 6 bases and J dropped 2 bases, with 17 bases sitting between them. CDR3 length: 16 amino acids. The V gene's germline CDR1 is LNHDA and CDR2 SQIVND (reference sequence). The CDR3 loop reads CASSVDQADGNQPQHF. In DNA form, the CDR3 reads TGTGCCAGTAGCGTCGATCAGGCGGACGGCAATCAGCCCCAGCATTTT.

The rearrangement uses TRBV21-1 and TRBJ2-3; whether TRBD1, the table's D call, matches the DNA was not checked. TRBV21-1 is recorded as a pseudogene. This CDR3 region has 17 residues. CDR3 amino acids: CASSNRNGAGRRGTQYF. CDR3 in DNA: TGTGCCAGCAGCAACAGGAACGGGGCAGGGAGGAGGGGTACGCAGTATTTT.

J is TRBJ2-1 and V is TRBV5-1; D is possibly TRBD2 (5 bases). The CDR3 runs 15 residues. Trimming shortened V by 0 bases and J by 8 bases, and 15 bases separated the two germline ends. The V gene's germline CDR1 is SGHRS and CDR2 YFSETQ. The CDR3 here is CASSLAPGRSDEQFF. The DNA for the CDR3 is TGCGCCAGCAGCTTGGCGCCGGGGAGAAGCGATGAGCAGTTCTTC.